This T cell receptor beta chain was observed in a study of sequential checkpoint blockade in melanoma. As for the study in general: Randomization was 1:1 between first-line nivolumab→ipilimumab and ipilimumab→nivolumab. Each arm's sequence ended with maintenance nivolumab.

Germline CDR1 is SGHTA and CDR2 is FQGNSA. Trimming shortened V by 8 bases and J by 0 bases, and 14 bases separated the two germline ends. The CDR3 length is 16 residues. TCRdb keeps only in-frame clones here, not all; method: immunoSEQ multiplex PCR. The sample lists approximately 31,000 clones; 86% were seen once. The treatment denotes: randomized to nivolumab then ipilimumab (arm A) or the reverse (arm B). DNA-damaging chemotherapy had not been given to any patient beforehand. Live CD3+CD8+ CD19− CD56− cells were sorted from PBMCs. The source material was CD8+ T cells sorted from blood (inferred from file names), sampled from a patient given nivolumab and ipilimumab in sequence. The chain is built from TRBV7-2 and TRBJ2-6; possible D gene TRBD2, 5 bases. This TCR derives from a human donor with melanoma. DNA of the CDR3: TGTGCCAGCCGTTCGGGGATTAGCTCTGGGGCCAACGTCCTGACTTTC. Its translation is CASRSGISSGANVLTF.